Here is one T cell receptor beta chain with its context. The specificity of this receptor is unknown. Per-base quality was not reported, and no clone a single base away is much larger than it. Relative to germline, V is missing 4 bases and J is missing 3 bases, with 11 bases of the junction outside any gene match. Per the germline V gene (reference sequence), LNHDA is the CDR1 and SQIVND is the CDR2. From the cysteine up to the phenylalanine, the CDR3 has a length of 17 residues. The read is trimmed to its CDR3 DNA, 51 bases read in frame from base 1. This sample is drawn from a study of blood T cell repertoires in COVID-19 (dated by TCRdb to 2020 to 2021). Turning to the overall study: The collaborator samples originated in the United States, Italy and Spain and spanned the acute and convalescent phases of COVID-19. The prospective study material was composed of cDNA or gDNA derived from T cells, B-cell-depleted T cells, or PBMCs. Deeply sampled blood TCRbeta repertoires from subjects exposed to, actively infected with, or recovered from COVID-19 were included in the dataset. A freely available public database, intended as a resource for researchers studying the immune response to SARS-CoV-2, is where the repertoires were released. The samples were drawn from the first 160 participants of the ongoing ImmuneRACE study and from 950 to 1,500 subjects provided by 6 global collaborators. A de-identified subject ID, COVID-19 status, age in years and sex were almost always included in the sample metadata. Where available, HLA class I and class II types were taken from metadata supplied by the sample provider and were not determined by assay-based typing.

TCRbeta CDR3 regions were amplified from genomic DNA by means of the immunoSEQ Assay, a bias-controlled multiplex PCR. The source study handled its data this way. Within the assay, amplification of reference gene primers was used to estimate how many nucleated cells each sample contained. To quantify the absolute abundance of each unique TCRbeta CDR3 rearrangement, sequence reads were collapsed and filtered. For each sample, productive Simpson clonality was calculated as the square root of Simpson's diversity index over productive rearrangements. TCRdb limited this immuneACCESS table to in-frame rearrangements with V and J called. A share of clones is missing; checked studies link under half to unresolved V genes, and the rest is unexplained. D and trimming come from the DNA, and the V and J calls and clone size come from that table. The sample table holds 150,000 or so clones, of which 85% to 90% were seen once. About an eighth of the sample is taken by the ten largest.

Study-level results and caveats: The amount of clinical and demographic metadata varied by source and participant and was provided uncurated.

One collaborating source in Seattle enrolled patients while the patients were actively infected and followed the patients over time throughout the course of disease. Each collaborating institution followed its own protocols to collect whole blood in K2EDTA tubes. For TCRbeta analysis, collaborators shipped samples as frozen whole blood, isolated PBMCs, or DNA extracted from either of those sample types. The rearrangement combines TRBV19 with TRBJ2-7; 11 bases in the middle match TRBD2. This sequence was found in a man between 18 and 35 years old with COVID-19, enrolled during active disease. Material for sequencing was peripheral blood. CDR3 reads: CASSKLHLLAGDYEQYF. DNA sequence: TGTGCCAGTAGTAAGCTCCACTTACTAGCGGGGGACTACGAGCAGTACTTC.